These 24 T cell receptor beta chains originate from one sample sequenced in a study of cytomegalovirus exposure and HLA in healthy donors. With 60 Vbeta and 13 Jbeta primers, the PCR was carried out. The method was immunoSEQ multiplex PCR; TCRdb's version includes in-frame clones alone and lacks a portion of them. This sample yields around 88,000 clones, of which around four fifths are seen a single time; about 7% belongs to the top ten. Sequencing used PBMCs. These receptors were obtained from a man in his fifties in good health and CMV-seropositive.

In its sample, this clone was seen a few times. This sequence joins TRBV2 and TRBJ2-6, with TRBD1 identical over 8 bases. The CDR3 runs to 16 residues. CDR1 is SNHLY and CDR2 is FYNNEI in the germline V gene. The J segment lost 1 base and the V segment lost 6 bases, leaving 5 bases of the junction unmatched. CDR3 bases: TGTGCCAGCAGCGGACAGGGTACATCTGGGGCCAACGTCCTGACTTTC. This translates into CASSGQGTSGANVLTF.

The chain uses TRBV7-2 and TRBJ1-6; 7 bases are shared with TRBD1. Germline V gives CDR1 SGHTA, CDR2 FQGNSA. Trimming took 4 bases from V and 10 from J; bases not matched to a gene: 4. This CDR3 spans 13 amino acids. CDR3: CASSSTGKSPLHF. The CDR3 DNA reads TGTGCCAGCAGCTCGACAGGGAAATCACCCCTCCACTTT.

The rearrangement joins TRBV4-3 to TRBJ2-3; D call uncertain. Germline V gives CDR1 LGHNA, CDR2 YSLEER. The CDR3 is 14 amino acids. The V gene lost 1 base and the J gene lost 2 bases, with 7 bases spanning the gap. CDR3 in DNA: TGCGCCAGCAGCCAAGTCCAGTACACAGATACGCAGTATTTT. It encodes CASSQVQYTDTQYF.

The CDR3 sequence: CASSRFLTGTEQYF. The CDR3 bases are TGTGCCAGCTCCCGTTTTTTGACAGGGACCGAGCAGTACTTC. The chain carries TRBV18 and TRBJ2-7, with 7 positions matching TRBD1. Unmatched junction bases numbered 11, after V lost 6 bases and J lost 6 bases. Germline loops: CDR1 KGHSH, CDR2 LQKENI. CDR3 length: 14 residues.

This clone came up a few times. The chain employs TRBV20-1 and TRBJ2-1; the D gene is possibly TRBD2 (5 bases). The V gene's germline CDR1 is DFQATT and CDR2 SNEGSKA (reference sequence). The CDR3 contains 11 residues. The CDR3, as DNA: TGCACCCCCACCGGAGGTGATGAGCAGTTCTTC. Translating it yields CTPTGGDEQFF.

The gene calls are TRBV7-2 and TRBJ2-7; 10 bases agree with TRBD1. J lost 5 bases, V lost 4 bases, and 5 bases had no gene match. The CDR3 sequence is 14 residues long. In germline, CDR1 is SGHTA, CDR2 FQGNSA. As DNA, the CDR3 is TGTGCCAGCAGCTCACCGGGACAGGGGAACGAGCAGTACTTC. This encodes CASSSPGQGNEQYF. Together with reference TRBV7-2 and TRBJ2-7, the CDR3 gives the full variable domain: GAGVSQSPSNKVTEKGKDVELRCDPISGHTALYWYRQSLGQGLEFLIYFQGNSAPDKSGLPSDRFSAERTGGSVSTLTIQRTQQEDSAVYLCASSSPGQGNEQYFGPGTRLTVT.

CDR3 bases: TGTGCCATCAGTGAGTCGGCCGGGACAGTACACTCCTACGAGCAGTACTTC. Residues: CAISESAGTVHSYEQYF. This rearrangement joins TRBV10-3 to TRBJ2-7; 7 nucleotides agree with TRBD1. V lost 0 bases to trimming and J lost 0 bases; unmatched junction nucleotides: 8. The CDR3 length is 17 residues. Germline CDR1 is ENHRY and CDR2 is SYGVKD.

The chain carries TRBV27 and TRBJ2-7, with D unclear. Looked up from germline, CDR1 is MNHEY and CDR2 is SMNVEV (reference sequence). The CDR3 length is 14 residues. V was pared by 1 base and J by 1 base, with 8 bases between. This chain's CDR3 is CASSLFPKSYEQYF. The CDR3 DNA reads TGTGCCAGCAGTTTATTCCCTAAATCCTACGAGCAGTACTTC.

The chain carries TRBV6-1 and TRBJ1-1; perhaps TRBD1 as D (6 bases). V lost 1 base and J 3 bases, leaving 18 bases between the germline ends. The germline gives CDR1 MNHNS, CDR2 SASEGT. CDR3 length: 17 residues. The CDR3 loop is CASSEGRLENRDTEAFF. CDR3 in DNA: TGTGCCAGCAGTGAAGGGCGCCTGGAGAACAGGGACACTGAAGCTTTCTTT.

This clone was detected only once. One end of the junction does not line up with germline, which may come from a read error. This chain uses TRBV29-1 with TRBJ1-2; 9 bases fit TRBD1. The CDR3 loop spans 13 amino acids. The germline V gene encodes CDR1 SQVTM and CDR2 ANQGSEA. The CDR3 here is CSVETGGPYGYPF. The CDR3 nucleotides are TGCAGCGTTGAAACAGGGGGCCCCTATGGCTACCCCTTC.

The chain recombines TRBV6-5 with TRBJ1-1, with D uncertain. The CDR3 contains 15 residues. V lost 5 bases and J lost 0, with 13 bases in between. Germline lookup yields CDR1 MNHEY and CDR2 SVGAGI. CDR3 nucleotide sequence: TGTGCCAGCAGTGACTTGAGTCGGGTGAACACTGAAGCTTTCTTT. As protein: CASSDLSRVNTEAFF.

The rearrangement links TRBV7-3 to TRBJ1-1; 9 bases line up with TRBD1. Germline V gives CDR1 SGHTA, CDR2 FQGTGA. This CDR3 contains 14 residues. Trimming removed 5 bases from V and 4 bases from J; junction bases left unmatched: 5. The CDR3 DNA follows: TGTGCCAGCAGCCCACAGGGGGCGGGCACTGAAGCTTTCTTT. Protein: CASSPQGAGTEAFF.

The chain has TRBV13 and TRBJ2-7, with 12 bases that match TRBD2. In germline, CDR1 is PRHDT, CDR2 FYEKMQ (reference sequence). Trimming removed 3 bases from V and 4 bases from J; junction bases left unmatched: 7. The CDR3 spans 16 residues. CDR3 region: CASSFRLTSGGYEQYF. The CDR3 region has the DNA TGTGCCAGCAGCTTCAGACTAACTAGCGGGGGGTACGAGCAGTACTTC. Using reference TRBV13 and TRBJ2-7 for the parts outside the CDR3, the full variable domain is AAGVIQSPRHLIKEKRETATLKCYPIPRHDTVYWYQQGPGQDPQFLISFYEKMQSDKGSIPDRFSAQQFSDYHSELNMSSLELGDSALYFCASSFRLTSGGYEQYFGPGTRLTVT.

This rearrangement joins TRBV18 to TRBJ2-7; D perhaps matches TRBD2 (6 bases). CDR1 is KGHSH and CDR2 is LQKENI in the germline V gene. The CDR3 is 14 residues long. Trimming took off 0 bases at V and 4 bases at J, with 10 bases between the two ends. CDR3 region: CASSPPGTEYEQYF. DNA of the CDR3: TGTGCCAGCTCACCACCCGGGACTGAGTACGAGCAGTACTTC.

With respect to this clone: The junction differs from germline at one of its ends, possibly a read error. J is TRBJ1-3 and V is TRBV7-9; D gene unclear. CDR3 length: 15 residues. CDR1 and CDR2 (germline): SEHNR, FQNEAQ (reference sequence). CDR3 bases: TGTTCCAGCAGCGAAGCTACGGAGATCGGAAACACCATATATTTT. It yields the protein CSSSEATEIGNTIYF.

A few counts support this clone. J is TRBJ2-3 and V is TRBV6-5; 8 positions match TRBD2. Germline loops: CDR1 MNHEY, CDR2 SVGAGI. The CDR3 has 14 residues. V was pared by 5 bases and J by 4 bases, with 5 bases of the junction left unmatched. The CDR3 here is CASSQMTSADTQYF. DNA for the CDR3: TGTGCCAGCAGTCAAATGACTAGCGCAGATACGCAGTATTTT.

This clone was picked up a small number of times. The chain joins TRBV2 to TRBJ2-5, with D perhaps matching TRBD1 (6 bases). Germline CDR1 SNHLY, CDR2 FYNNEI. V gave up 0 bases and J gave up 5 bases, with 10 bases separating them. The CDR3 has 14 amino acids. The CDR3 loop is CASSEAGGRETQYF. CDR3 DNA: TGTGCCAGCAGTGAAGCTGGGGGCCGGGAGACCCAGTACTTC.

The rearrangement joins TRBV7-9 to TRBJ1-1, with D possibly TRBD1 on 6 matching bases. Germline assignment: CDR1 SEHNR and CDR2 FQNEAQ (reference sequence). V was cut by 6 bases and J by 2 bases, with 10 bases left in between. The CDR3 is 13 amino acids. The CDR3, as DNA: TGTGCCAGCAGACTGACAGGCAACACTGAAGCTTTCTTT. Its translation: CASRLTGNTEAFF. Using reference TRBV7-9 and TRBJ1-1 for the parts outside the CDR3, the full variable domain is DTGVSQNPRHKITKRGQNVTFRCDPISEHNRLYWYRQTLGQGPEFLTYFQNEAQLEKSRLLSDRFSAERPKGSFSTLEIQRTEQGDSAMYLCASRLTGNTEAFFGQGTRLTVV.

The chain uses TRBV6-5 and TRBJ2-6; no definite D call. The CDR3 spans 14 residues. V lost 5 bases and J 3 bases, leaving 8 bases between the germline ends. Germline assignment: CDR1 MNHEY and CDR2 SVGAGI. The CDR3 is CASSRAIGANVLTF. The DNA of the CDR3 is TGTGCCAGCAGTAGAGCTATTGGGGCCAACGTCCTGACTTTC.

The chain links TRBV15 to TRBJ1-4; D uncertain. Germline CDR1 reads LNHNV; CDR2 reads YYDKDF (reference sequence). The CDR3 sequence is 14 residues long. V was cut by 1 base and J by 4 bases, with 7 bases left in between. DNA of the CDR3: TGTGCCACCAGCAGAGTACGGGGTAATGAAAAACTGTTTTTT. This sequence encodes CATSRVRGNEKLFF.

The CDR3 nucleotides read TGCGCCAGCAGCCAAAGTACCCTAGCGGGGATGCCTGATACGCAGTATTTT. Its translation is CASSQSTLAGMPDTQYF. The chain recombines TRBV4-3 with TRBJ2-3, with 9 bases matching TRBD2. The V gene end was trimmed by 2 bases and the J gene end by 6 bases; junction bases not matched to a gene: 12. Germline CDR1 reads LGHNA; CDR2 reads YSLEER. The CDR3 has 17 residues.

This clone has just a few counts. This chain joins TRBV6-1 and TRBJ1-1, with D unresolved. V was pared by 5 bases and J by 0 bases, with 4 bases between. The CDR3 extends over 12 amino acids. Germline lookup yields CDR1 MNHNS and CDR2 SASEGT. This chain's CDR3 is CASSRMNTEAFF. DNA of the CDR3: TGTGCCAGCAGTCGTATGAACACTGAAGCTTTCTTT.

DNA of the CDR3: TGTGCCAGCAGCCAAGATGGACAGTTCGCGGCCGGAGATACGCAGTATTTT. Translated, it gives CASSQDGQFAAGDTQYF. This sequence joins TRBV4-2 and TRBJ2-3, with D possibly TRBD1 on 6 matching bases. The V end lost 0 bases, the J end lost 5 bases, and 18 bases lay between the germline ends. The length of the CDR3 is 17 residues. Germline CDR1 LGHNA, CDR2 YNFKEQ.

This clone has more than one count but fewer than ten. V and J are TRBV7-2 and TRBJ1-2; possibly TRBD1 for D (6 bases). There are 14 residues in the CDR3. V lost 1 base to trimming and J lost 3 bases, with 9 bases between them. The germline gives CDR1 SGHTA, CDR2 FQGNSA. CDR3 nucleotide sequence: TGTGCCAGCAGCTTAGTTGAGGGGGACTATGGCTACACCTTC. Its protein is CASSLVEGDYGYTF.